This record covers a single T cell receptor beta chain. The antigen remains unidentified. Here immunoSEQ multiplex PCR was the method, and the copy in TCRdb shows in-frame clones only, minus some. This table has 57,000 or so clones, roughly four fifths appearing once. The CDR3 sequence is 16 residues long. The junction had 14 bases not matched to a gene; V was cut back by 3 bases and J by 5 bases. The germline V gene has CDR1 GTSNPN and CDR2 SVGIG (reference sequence). The data originate from a study of OX40 agonist ivuxolimab in advanced cancers. Study conclusions and caveats: Some nonresponders additionally presented with little normalized T-cell clonal expansion. Fewer expanded clones were found on average in CD4+ than in CD8+ T cells.

This TCR was sampled from an adult with an advanced solid tumor such as melanoma, head and neck, liver or kidney cancer. The sequences come from CD4+ or CD8+ T cells sorted from blood, collected in a trial of the OX40 agonist ivuxolimab. V is TRBV30 and J is TRBJ2-7, with 9 bases matching TRBD1. CDR3 sequence (DNA): TGTGCCTGGAGCCGAACGGGACAGGGTAGAGCCAACGAGCAGTACTTC. Amino acid sequence: CAWSRTGQGRANEQYF. Variable domain in full (rest from reference TRBV30 and TRBJ2-7): SQTIHQWPATLVQPVGSPLSLECTVEGTSNPNLYWYRQAAGRGLQLLFYSVGIGQISSEVPQNLSASRPQDRQFILSSKKLLLSDSGFYLCAWSRTGQGRANEQYFGPGTRLTVT.